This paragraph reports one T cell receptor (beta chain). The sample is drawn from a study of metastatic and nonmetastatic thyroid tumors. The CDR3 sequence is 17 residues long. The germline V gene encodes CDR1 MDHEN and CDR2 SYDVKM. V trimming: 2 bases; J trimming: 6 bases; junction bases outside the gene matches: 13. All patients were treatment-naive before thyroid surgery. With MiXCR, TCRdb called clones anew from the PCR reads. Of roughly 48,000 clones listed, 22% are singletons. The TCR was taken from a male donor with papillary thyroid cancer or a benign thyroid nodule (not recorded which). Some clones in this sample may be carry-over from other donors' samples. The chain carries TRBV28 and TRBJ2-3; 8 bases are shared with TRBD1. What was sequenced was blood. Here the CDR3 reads CASSLRQGASIFDTQYF. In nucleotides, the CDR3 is TGTGCCAGCAGTTTACGTCAGGGGGCGTCGATATTCGATACGCAGTATTTT.